The entry below gives a single T cell receptor beta chain sequence along with its context. Up to 2 ug genomic DNA was used for TCRB CDR3 amplification. The PCR used 60 V beta and 13 J beta primers. Profiling relied on immunoSEQ multiplex PCR, and the TCRdb table lists in-frame clones only, not all of them. This repertoire shows 93,000 or so clones, roughly four fifths found once; its top ten account for roughly 12%. This sample is part of a study of glioma-infiltrating T cells after dendritic cell vaccination. Trimming left V 1 base short and J 5 bases short, with 17 bases between. The germline gives CDR1 GTSNPN, CDR2 SVGIG (reference sequence). This CDR3 is 15 amino acids long.

The clonotype originates from a human donor with glioblastoma. This chain uses TRBV30 with TRBJ1-2; the D gene is possibly TRBD1 (5 bases). This sample comprised blood, obtained before dendritic cell vaccination. The CDR3, as DNA: TGTGCCTGGAGTGGGGGGGTTCGAGGGATTTATGGCTACACCTTC. Protein product: CAWSGGVRGIYGYTF.